This TCR beta chain was captured by sequencing in a study of CD8+ T cells in alopecia areata. Points from the study as a whole: Normal scalp had lower clonality than lesional scalp, with alopecia totalis/universalis lesions showing this most strongly. Baseline CD8+ expansion's link to response remains uncertain, as there was one nonresponder.

Treatment here: oral pan-JAK inhibitor, 5-10 mg twice daily. Sorting of CD4+ and CD8+ T cells was performed on PBMCs. cDNA serving as the sequencing template came from extracted, reverse transcribed RNA. Profiled with immunoSEQ multiplex PCR; TCRdb holds only in-frame clones, not every one. The sample lists roughly 190,000 clones, around 60% occurring once. The trim removed 8 bases at V and 10 bases at J, leaving 4 bases unmatched. The germline CDR1 and CDR2 sequences are MNHNY and SVGAGI (reference sequence). The length of the CDR3 is 10 residues. Details on this clone: Its antigen remains unidentified.

This TCR was sampled from a human donor with alopecia areata. The chain joins TRBV6-6 to TRBJ1-1, with 7 bases fitting TRBD1. The sample was CD4+ T cells sorted from blood, taken between weeks 49 and 50, from a patient treated with tofacitinib. Here the CDR3 DNA reads TGTGCCAGCTCGCGACAGGGAGCTTTCTTT. It codes for CASSRQGAFF.